A selection of T cell receptor beta chains follows, all from one sample in a study of blood T cell repertoires in COVID-19. Method: immunoSEQ multiplex PCR; TCRdb's copy keeps in-frame clones and lacks some. Of about 160,000 clones listed, about 87% are singletons. The specimen sequenced was peripheral blood. The receptors were sampled from a woman aged 70-85 years with COVID-19, enrolled during active disease. The CDR3 runs from the conserved cysteine through the conserved F or W. The order of the fields is J gene, D gene, clone size, V gene, CDR3 protein, CDR3 DNA. A D gene is named only where the DNA matches it firmly. Size values are once, few and many counts, or a class for expanded clones, and some rows have none.

j_call: TRBJ1-5
d_call: TRBD1
clone_size: NA
v_call: TRBV28
cdr3_aa: CASRSFYAKGGFNQPQHF
cdr3_nt: TGTGCCAGCAGGTCCTTTTATGCGAAAGGGGGCTTCAATCAGCCCCAGCATTTT

j_call: TRBJ2-7
d_call: NA
clone_size: few
v_call: TRBV5-1
cdr3_aa: CASSPPFSPYEQYF
cdr3_nt: TGCGCCAGCAGCCCCCCCTTTTCCCCTTACGAGCAGTACTTC

j_call: TRBJ2-3
d_call: TRBD1
clone_size: few
v_call: TRBV2
cdr3_aa: CASNPTGGTDTQYF
cdr3_nt: TGTGCCAGCAACCCGACAGGGGGCACAGATACGCAGTATTTT

j_call: TRBJ1-6
d_call: TRBD1
clone_size: NA
v_call: TRBV5-4
cdr3_aa: CASSRDSVNSPLHF
cdr3_nt: TGTGCCAGCAGCCGGGACAGCGTTAATTCACCCCTCCACTTT

j_call: TRBJ2-2
d_call: TRBD1
clone_size: once
v_call: TRBV7-3
cdr3_aa: CASTGTVNTGELFF
cdr3_nt: TGTGCCAGCACGGGGACAGTGAACACCGGGGAGCTGTTTTTT

j_call: TRBJ1-2
d_call: TRBD1
clone_size: NA
v_call: TRBV27
cdr3_aa: CASSGQGRFYGYTF
cdr3_nt: TGTGCCAGCTCGGGACAGGGGCGATTCTATGGCTACACCTTC

j_call: TRBJ1-2
d_call: TRBD1
clone_size: NA
v_call: TRBV28
cdr3_aa: CASKPQGSYGYTF
cdr3_nt: TGTGCCAGCAAACCACAGGGGAGCTATGGCTACACCTTC

j_call: TRBJ1-1
d_call: NA
clone_size: NA
v_call: TRBV6-6
cdr3_aa: CASREDSTEAFF
cdr3_nt: TGTGCCAGCAGGGAGGACAGCACTGAAGCTTTCTTT

j_call: TRBJ1-1
d_call: NA
clone_size: NA
v_call: TRBV3-1/TRBV3-2
cdr3_aa: CASSQAGLGVEAFF
cdr3_nt: TGTGCCAGCAGCCAAGCTGGATTAGGGGTTGAAGCTTTCTTT

j_call: TRBJ2-7
d_call: NA
clone_size: NA
v_call: TRBV2
cdr3_aa: CASSENGGSYEQYF
cdr3_nt: TGTGCCAGCAGTGAAAATGGGGGCTCTTACGAGCAGTACTTC

j_call: TRBJ2-7
d_call: TRBD2
clone_size: once
v_call: TRBV10-3
cdr3_aa: CAISVGGDEQYF
cdr3_nt: TGTGCCATCAGTGTGGGGGGGGACGAGCAGTACTTC

j_call: TRBJ2-7
d_call: TRBD2
clone_size: NA
v_call: TRBV9
cdr3_aa: CASSVGASGTYEQYF
cdr3_nt: TGTGCCAGCAGCGTAGGGGCTAGCGGCACCTACGAGCAGTACTTC

j_call: TRBJ2-7
d_call: TRBD1
clone_size: NA
v_call: TRBV5-1
cdr3_aa: CASSLGPDRVSYEQYF
cdr3_nt: TGCGCCAGCAGCTTGGGTCCGGACAGGGTCTCCTACGAGCAGTACTTC

j_call: TRBJ1-2
d_call: TRBD1
clone_size: NA
v_call: TRBV2
cdr3_aa: CASRIAQGARGYTF
cdr3_nt: TGTGCCAGCAGGATCGCCCAGGGGGCGCGGGGCTACACCTTC

j_call: TRBJ2-7
d_call: NA
clone_size: NA
v_call: TRBV29-1
cdr3_aa: CSVRDSAYEQYF
cdr3_nt: TGCAGCGTGAGGGACTCAGCCTACGAGCAGTACTTC

j_call: TRBJ2-2
d_call: TRBD2
clone_size: NA
v_call: TRBV27
cdr3_aa: CASRLRLAGGPTGELFF
cdr3_nt: TGTGCCAGCAGACTCCGACTAGCGGGGGGGCCAACCGGGGAGCTGTTTTTT

j_call: TRBJ2-7
d_call: TRBD1
clone_size: NA
v_call: TRBV28
cdr3_aa: CASSLRDRVYF
cdr3_nt: TGTGCCAGCAGTCTCCGGGACAGGGTATATTTC

j_call: TRBJ2-5
d_call: TRBD2
clone_size: NA
v_call: TRBV28
cdr3_aa: CASSFSWSGALAGGTQETQYF
cdr3_nt: TGTGCCAGCAGTTTTTCTTGGTCGGGGGCCCTAGCGGGGGGTACCCAAGAGACCCAGTACTTC

j_call: TRBJ1-3
d_call: NA
clone_size: NA
v_call: TRBV10-3
cdr3_aa: CAISPRGPSDSGNTIYF
cdr3_nt: TGTGCCATCTCTCCCCGCGGGCCCAGTGACTCTGGAAACACCATATATTTT

j_call: TRBJ1-6
d_call: TRBD1
clone_size: NA
v_call: TRBV19
cdr3_aa: CASSDRGGNSPLHF
cdr3_nt: TGTGCCAGTAGCGACAGGGGAGGGAATTCACCCCTCCACTTT

j_call: TRBJ2-7
d_call: NA
clone_size: NA
v_call: TRBV28
cdr3_aa: CASSSISYEQYF
cdr3_nt: TGTGCCAGCAGTTCCATCTCCTACGAGCAGTACTTC